These 10 T cell receptor beta chains were all obtained from the same sample, sequenced in a study of T cell clusters in autoimmune cytopenias (dated by TCRdb to between 2018 and 2020). TRB amplification used around 250 ng of peripheral blood genomic DNA, some 38,000 genome equivalents, per sample. Sequencing relied on an Illumina MiSeq. TRB rearrangements were amplified by multiplex PCR using a touch-down protocol with TRB-A and TRB-B primer pools mixed in one tube. One entry per CDR3 protein sequence results from the TCRdb reprocessing of the reads, with DNA left out. The sample's records list 5,500 to 6,500 distinct CDR3 sequences. The leading ten clones occupy 20% to 25% of the sample. The same data also contributed to another study, on T cell repertoires in aging, cancer and after chemotherapy.

Sequencing was carried out using peripheral blood. These receptors were taken from a human donor in good health.

The chain recombines TRBV7-2 with TRBJ2-7; TCRdb picks TRBD1, but there is no DNA to check that call. This CDR3 comprises 13 residues. Germline loops: CDR1 SGHTA, CDR2 FQGNSA. Here the CDR3 reads CASSPPWGPEQYF.

The V call is TRBV6-4, the J call TRBJ1-5. The CDR3 contains 11 residues. CDR1 is MRHNA and CDR2 is SNTAGT in the germline V gene. CDR3 region: CATLSGRAQHF.

The V call is TRBV6-1, the J call TRBJ2-7; the TCRdb call, TRBD1, lacks DNA for checking. The CDR3 loop spans 13 amino acids. Germline assignment: CDR1 MNHNS and CDR2 SASEGT. This CDR3 reads CASSEVGQGGENF.

The chain couples TRBV6-4 to TRBJ1-6. Germline-derived CDR1 and CDR2 are MRHNA and SNTAGT. The CDR3 loop spans 14 amino acids. The CDR3 loop is CASSDGRFGSPLHF.

Judged by frequency, this clonotype is medium-sized (0.01 to 0.1%). V gene TRBV24-1 combines with J gene TRBJ1-4; TCRdb picks TRBD1, but there is no DNA to check that call. Germline CDR1 and CDR2: KGHDR and SFDVKD. The CDR3 is made up of 16 amino acids. CDR3 region: CATMRQGRRDDEKLFF.

The chain combines TRBV6-6 with TRBJ1-1. This CDR3 has 14 amino acids. Germline assignment: CDR1 MNHNY and CDR2 SVGAGI (reference sequence). The CDR3 spells CATYLIGVNTEAFF.

The J gene is TRBJ1-4, the V gene TRBV30. From germline, CDR1 is GTSNPN and CDR2 SVGIG (reference sequence). This CDR3 contains 15 residues. The CDR3 spells CAWSVQTLRDEKLFF.

This chain uses TRBV6-1 with TRBJ2-7; absent DNA, TCRdb's TRBD2 call cannot be checked. Per the germline V gene, CDR1 is MNHNS and CDR2 is SASEGT. CDR3 length: 15 amino acids. CDR3 sequence reads: CASSEEIAGSYEQYF.

Judged by frequency, this clonotype is medium-sized. The chain's CDR3 is CASSYGHDEAFF. The chain couples TRBV6-6 to TRBJ1-1; TCRdb gives TRBD1 as the D gene, but with no DNA this cannot be confirmed. CDR3 length: 12 amino acids. Germline loops: CDR1 MNHNY, CDR2 SVGAGI (reference sequence).

This clonotype is called medium-sized based on its frequency. This chain connects TRBV18 to TRBJ2-1. Germline CDR1 and CDR2: KGHSH and LQKENI. The CDR3 runs to 12 residues. The CDR3 region is CASSPQYNEQFF.